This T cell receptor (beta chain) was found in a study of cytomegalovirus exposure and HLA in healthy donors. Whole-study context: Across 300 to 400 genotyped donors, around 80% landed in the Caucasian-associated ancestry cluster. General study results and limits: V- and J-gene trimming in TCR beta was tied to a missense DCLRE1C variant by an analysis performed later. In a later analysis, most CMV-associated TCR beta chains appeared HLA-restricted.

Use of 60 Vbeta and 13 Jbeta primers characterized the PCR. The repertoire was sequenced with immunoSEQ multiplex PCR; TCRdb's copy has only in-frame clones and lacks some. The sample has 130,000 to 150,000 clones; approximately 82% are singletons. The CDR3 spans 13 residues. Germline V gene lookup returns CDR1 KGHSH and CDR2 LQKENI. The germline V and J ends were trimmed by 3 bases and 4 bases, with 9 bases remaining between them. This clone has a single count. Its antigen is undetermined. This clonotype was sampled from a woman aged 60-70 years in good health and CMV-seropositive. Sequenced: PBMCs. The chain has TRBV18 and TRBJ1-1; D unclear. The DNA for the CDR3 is TGTGCCAGCTCACCGCAGGAGGGCACTGAAGCTTTCTTT. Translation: CASSPQEGTEAFF.